Each of the 31 T cell receptor beta chains below was sequenced from the same sample in a study of OX40 agonist ivuxolimab in advanced cancers. Libraries were prepared by immunoSEQ multiplex PCR; TCRdb keeps only in-frame clonotypes and omits some of them. The table includes tens of thousands of clones, about 85% detected once. The sequences come from CD4+ or CD8+ T cells sorted from blood, collected in a trial of the OX40 agonist ivuxolimab. These receptors originate from an adult with an advanced solid tumor such as melanoma, head and neck, liver or kidney cancer.

The chain has TRBV25-1 and TRBJ1-6, with a possible D match to TRBD1 (5 bases). The germline gives CDR1 MGHDK, CDR2 SYGVNS. The CDR3 loop spans 15 amino acids. With 1 base removed from V and 9 bases from J, the gap between germline ends came to 13 bases. This CDR3 reads CASSESTLGASPLHF. The CDR3 nucleotides read TGTGCCAGCAGTGAATCAACCCTCGGGGCTTCACCCCTCCACTTT.

CDR3 in amino acids: CASSFGGVMNTEAFF. The CDR3 DNA reads TGTGCCAGCAGCTTCGGAGGGGTGATGAACACTGAAGCTTTCTTT. The chain joins TRBV7-2 to TRBJ1-1; D perhaps matches TRBD1 (5 bases). V lost 3 bases and J 0 bases, leaving 11 bases between the germline ends. Per the germline V gene, CDR1 is SGHTA and CDR2 is FQGNSA. The CDR3 sequence is 15 residues long.

The chain combines TRBV6-1 with TRBJ1-5; weak D call: TRBD1 (5 bases). This CDR3 has 16 amino acids. Germline-derived CDR1 and CDR2 are MNHNS and SASEGT. The V end lost 3 bases, the J end lost 5 bases, and 17 bases lay between the germline ends. As DNA, the CDR3 is TGTGCCAGCAGTGAGGGGCGGAGGGCTATCGATCAGCCCCAGCATTTT. It specifies CASSEGRRAIDQPQHF.

The gene calls are TRBV18 and TRBJ2-3; the D call may be TRBD1 or TRBD2 (5 bases each). Per the germline V gene, CDR1 is KGHSH and CDR2 is LQKENI. The CDR3 length is 15 residues. V was pared by 3 bases and J by 2 bases, with 12 bases between. In nucleotides, the CDR3 is TGTGCCAGCTCACCTGAACGGGGCTACACAGATACGCAGTATTTT. Translated: CASSPERGYTDTQYF. Based on the CDR3 plus reference TRBV18 and TRBJ2-3, the full variable domain is NAGVMQNPRHLVRRRGQEARLRCSPMKGHSHVYWYRQLPEEGLKFMVYLQKENIIDESGMPKERFSAEFPKEGPSILRIQQVVRGDSAAYFCASSPERGYTDTQYFGPGTRLTVL.

This clone was detected only once. The chain joins TRBV7-9 to TRBJ1-1; no clear D gene. CDR3 length equals 12 residues. Trimming left V 1 base short and J 5 bases short, with 5 bases between. Germline V lookup: CDR1 SEHNR, CDR2 FQNEAQ (reference sequence). The DNA for the CDR3 is TGTGCCAGCAGCTTAGTGCGAACTGAAGCTTTCTTT. It translates to CASSLVRTEAFF.

The gene calls are TRBV6-5 and TRBJ1-1; possible D gene TRBD1, 6 bases. The CDR3 contains 13 residues. Looked up from germline, CDR1 is MNHEY and CDR2 is SVGAGI. V lost 8 bases and J 1 base, leaving 11 bases between the germline ends. The CDR3, as DNA: TGTGCCAGCTCTGTGGGGGCGAACACTGAAGCTTTCTTT. This sequence encodes CASSVGANTEAFF.

This chain uses TRBV12-5 with TRBJ2-3; 9 bases are a match to TRBD2. There are 16 residues in the CDR3. CDR1 LGHNT and CDR2 FRNRAP come from the germline V gene. V shed 7 bases, J shed 5 bases, and the junction held 13 bases outside the gene matches. CDR3 DNA: TGTGCTAGTGCCATCAACACAGCACTAGCGGGAGATACGCAGTATTTT. Amino acid sequence: CASAINTALAGDTQYF. Variable domain in full (rest from reference TRBV12-5 and TRBJ2-3): DARVTQTPRHKVTEMGQEVTMRCQPILGHNTVFWYRQTMMQGLELLAYFRNRAPLDDSGMPKDRFSAEMPDATLATLKIQPSEPRDSAVYFCASAINTALAGDTQYFGPGTRLTVL.

The V call is TRBV25-1, the J call TRBJ2-7; 8 bases map to TRBD1. V gave up 5 bases and J gave up 3 bases; unmatched junction bases: 9. This CDR3 comprises 15 residues. Germline values: CDR1 MGHDK, CDR2 SYGVNS. DNA for the CDR3: TGTGCCAGCAGTTCCCAGACAGGGGTCCACTACGAGCAGTACTTC. As protein: CASSSQTGVHYEQYF.

V is TRBV5-4 and J is TRBJ2-5; D perhaps matches TRBD1 (6 bases). The CDR3 totals 15 residues. The germline V gene has CDR1 SGHNT and CDR2 YYREEE (reference sequence). The germline V and J ends were trimmed by 4 bases and 5 bases, with 18 bases remaining between them. Here the CDR3 reads CASSPPDRPRETQYF. Here the CDR3 DNA reads TGTGCCAGCAGCCCCCCGGACAGACCAAGGGAGACCCAGTACTTC.

DNA for the CDR3: TGTGCCAGCAGCTTAGGAGGCGGGATGGGAGAGACCCAGTACTTC. Residues: CASSLGGGMGETQYF. The chain recombines TRBV11-2 with TRBJ2-5; TRBD2 might be the D (6 bases). In germline, CDR1 is SGHAT, CDR2 FQNNGV. Deletions cut 1 base from V and 4 bases from J, with 13 bases between. The CDR3 spans 15 residues.

This clone was detected only a few times. This chain uses TRBV11-2 with TRBJ2-1; TRBD2 is a possible D gene (5 bases). The CDR3 runs 14 residues. The germline CDR1 and CDR2 sequences are SGHAT and FQNNGV. Trimming removed 7 bases at V and 1 base at J, with 11 bases between. The CDR3 reads CASTKEGSYNEQFF. The CDR3 DNA follows: TGTGCCAGCACCAAAGAGGGTTCCTACAATGAGCAGTTCTTC.

The chain employs TRBV6-5 and TRBJ1-1, with no clear D. Germline V gene lookup returns CDR1 MNHEY and CDR2 SVGAGI. V was pared by 5 bases and J by 10 bases, with 17 bases between. This CDR3 is built from 13 residues. The CDR3 region is CASSLAYAGSAFF. For the CDR3, the DNA is TGTGCCAGCAGTCTGGCTTATGCGGGGTCAGCTTTCTTT.

This clone was picked up one time. V gene TRBV30 combines with J gene TRBJ2-5; D is unclear. Trimming removed 3 bases from V and 4 bases from J, with 6 bases in between. Germline V gene sequence: CDR1 GTSNPN, CDR2 SVGIG (reference sequence). The CDR3 length is 11 residues. The CDR3 is CAWSLLETQYF. The CDR3 region has the DNA TGTGCCTGGAGCCTCTTAGAGACCCAGTACTTC.

This rearrangement joins TRBV7-2 to TRBJ1-1, with a weak D call TRBD1 (6 bases). V dropped 1 base and J dropped 5 bases, with 11 bases sitting between them. This CDR3 comprises 14 residues. Germline lookup yields CDR1 SGHTA and CDR2 FQGNSA. The CDR3 spells CASSLVQGRTEAFF. The CDR3, as DNA: TGTGCCAGCAGCTTAGTTCAGGGGAGGACTGAAGCTTTCTTT.

Notes on this clone: Germline is not matched at one junction end, which may reflect a read error. The rearrangement joins TRBV14 to TRBJ1-3, with 10 bases aligning to TRBD1. The length of the CDR3 is 15 residues. Germline assignment: CDR1 SGHDN and CDR2 FVKESK. The CDR3 here is CASSEDRGRGNTIYF. The CDR3 nucleotides are TGTGCCAGCAGCGAAGACAGGGGGCGAGGAAACACCATATATTTT.

The rearrangement links TRBV13 to TRBJ2-2, with D perhaps being TRBD1 or TRBD2 (6 bases each). With 6 bases removed from V and 3 bases from J, the gap between germline ends came to 11 bases. This CDR3 contains 14 residues. Germline CDR1 and CDR2: PRHDT and FYEKMQ (reference sequence). CDR3 DNA sequence: TGTGCCAGCAGGGCGAGGGGGGACACCGGGGAGCTGTTTTTT. Its translation: CASRARGDTGELFF.

The V gene is TRBV5-4, the J gene TRBJ2-4; D is ambiguous. Germline V lookup: CDR1 SGHNT, CDR2 YYREEE (reference sequence). V lost 2 bases and J lost 0, with 12 bases in between. This CDR3 contains 16 residues. The CDR3 sequence is CASSFRSVLAKNIQYF. In nucleotides, the CDR3 is TGTGCCAGCAGCTTCAGGTCCGTTCTAGCCAAAAACATTCAGTACTTC.

The CDR3 sequence: CASSSRTAYGYTF. For the CDR3, the DNA is TGTGCCAGCAGCTCTCGGACAGCCTATGGCTACACCTTC. The chain recombines TRBV13 with TRBJ1-2; a weak D match, TRBD1 (6 bases). Deletions cut 4 bases from V and 4 bases from J, with 10 bases between. CDR1 PRHDT and CDR2 FYEKMQ come from the germline V gene (reference sequence). This CDR3 has 13 residues.

This clone was detected once. The rearrangement uses TRBV5-4 and TRBJ2-1, with D perhaps TRBD1 (6 bases). From germline, CDR1 is SGHNT and CDR2 YYREEE (reference sequence). Trimming took 2 bases from V and 2 from J, leaving 11 bases between them. The CDR3 sequence is 15 residues long. CDR3 region: CASSFRRQAYNEQFF. The DNA for the CDR3 is TGTGCCAGCAGCTTTAGGAGACAGGCCTACAATGAGCAGTTCTTC. The full variable domain, its missing parts supplied by reference TRBV5-4 and TRBJ2-1, is ETGVTQSPTHLIKTRGQQVTLRCSSQSGHNTVSWYQQALGQGPQFIFQYYREEENGRGNFPPRFSGLQFPNYSSELNVNALELDDSALYLCASSFRRQAYNEQFFGPGTRLTVL.

The genes are TRBV11-3 and TRBJ1-6, with D hard to call. The CDR3 has 20 residues. V lost 0 bases and J 9 bases, leaving 27 bases between the germline ends. Germline CDR1 is SGHNT and CDR2 is YENEEA. The DNA for the CDR3 is TGTGCCAGCAGCTTAGATCTGGGTGTTGGAGATGAAGCCATTCCTTCACCCCTCCACTTT. It codes for CASSLDLGVGDEAIPSPLHF. Filled out from reference TRBV11-3 and TRBJ1-6, the complete variable domain reads EAGVVQSPRYKIIEKKQPVAFWCNPISGHNTLYWYLQNLGQGPELLIRYENEEAVDDSQLPKDRFSAERLKGVDSTLKIQPAELGDSAVYLCASSLDLGVGDEAIPSPLHFGNGTRLTVT.

As concerns this clone: Compared with germline, one end of the junction differs, possibly owing to a read error. The chain has TRBV5-6 and TRBJ1-3; no reliable D call. The germline V gene has CDR1 SGHDT and CDR2 YYEEEE. The CDR3 runs 14 residues. The CDR3 is CASSLSAVQRSLKF. The CDR3 nucleotides are TGTGCCAGCAGCTTGTCCGCCGTTCAGAGAAGTCTGAAGTTT.

The gene calls are TRBV4-2 and TRBJ1-3, with unresolved D. The CDR3 length is 16 residues. Trimming took off 0 bases at V and 0 bases at J, with 9 bases between the two ends. Germline V gene data show CDR1 as LGHNA and CDR2 as YNFKEQ. CDR3 region: CASSQDPGNSGNTIYF. For the CDR3, the DNA is TGTGCCAGCAGCCAAGATCCCGGGAACTCTGGAAACACCATATATTTT.

The chain couples TRBV18 to TRBJ1-1, with a possible D match to TRBD1 (6 bases). CDR3 length equals 11 residues. Germline lookup yields CDR1 KGHSH and CDR2 LQKENI. V was shortened by 3 bases and J by 8 bases, with 7 bases between the two germline ends. The CDR3 DNA reads TGTGCCAGCTCACCGGGGACAGAAGCTTTCTTT. It yields the protein CASSPGTEAFF.

The J gene is TRBJ1-3, the V gene TRBV5-1; no reliable D call. The CDR3 spans 14 residues. Deletions cut 0 bases from V and 2 bases from J, with 6 bases between. The V gene's germline CDR1 is SGHRS and CDR2 YFSETQ. CDR3 sequence reads: CASSLDSAGNTIYF. For the CDR3, the DNA is TGCGCCAGCAGCTTGGACTCAGCTGGAAACACCATATATTTT.

The chain combines TRBV4-1 with TRBJ2-1; unclear D gene. V lost 6 bases, J lost 1 base, and 7 bases lay in between. Germline assignment: CDR1 MGHRA and CDR2 YSYEKL. This CDR3 spans 13 amino acids. This CDR3 is CASSITSYNEQFF. CDR3 coding DNA: TGCGCCAGCAGTATTACGTCCTACAATGAGCAGTTCTTC.

The rearrangement links TRBV5-1 to TRBJ1-1; 7 bases are shared with TRBD1. Germline lookup yields CDR1 SGHRS and CDR2 YFSETQ. V gave up 1 base and J gave up 4 bases; unmatched junction bases: 4. The CDR3 extends over 14 amino acids. CDR3 bases: TGCGCCAGCAGCTTGCGAGCAGGGGGCACTGAAGCTTTCTTT. Its translation: CASSLRAGGTEAFF. The full variable domain, its missing parts supplied by reference TRBV5-1 and TRBJ1-1, is KAGVTQTPRYLIKTRGQQVTLSCSPISGHRSVSWYQQTPGQGLQFLFEYFSETQRNKGNFPGRFSGRQFSNSRSEMNVSTLELGDSALYLCASSLRAGGTEAFFGQGTRLTVV.

This sequence joins TRBV11-2 and TRBJ1-1; D is unresolved. CDR3 length equals 13 residues. Germline CDR1 SGHAT, CDR2 FQNNGV. V was shortened by 1 base and J by 6 bases, with 9 bases between the two germline ends. The CDR3 spells CASSLASTSEAFF. The CDR3 region has the DNA TGTGCCAGCAGCTTAGCCTCTACCTCTGAAGCTTTCTTT.

V and J are TRBV5-6 and TRBJ2-5; 9 positions agree with TRBD1. V lost 4 bases and J lost 3; bases outside the gene matches: 7. CDR1 is SGHDT and CDR2 is YYEEEE in the germline V gene. This CDR3 spans 15 amino acids. This chain's CDR3 is CASSRTGEGEETQYF. The DNA of the CDR3 is TGTGCCAGCAGCCGGACAGGGGAAGGAGAAGAGACCCAGTACTTC.

In DNA form, the CDR3 reads TGTGCCAGCAGCGTCCTTTTAGCTTCTGGGGCCAACGTCCTGACTTTC. It codes for CASSVLLASGANVLTF. V gene TRBV9 combines with J gene TRBJ2-6; D is unresolved. Germline V gives CDR1 SGDLS, CDR2 YYNGEE. This CDR3 contains 16 residues. Trimming cost V 2 bases and J 1 base, with 10 bases left between them.

The table lists this clone with a few counts. This chain joins TRBV2 and TRBJ1-3; 7 bases are shared with TRBD1. The CDR3 is made up of 15 amino acids. CDR1 is SNHLY, CDR2 FYNNEI, per germline. V lost 6 bases, J lost 0 bases, and 5 bases stayed unmatched. The CDR3 sequence: CASSQTGNSGNTIYF. Written as DNA, the CDR3 is TGTGCCAGCAGCCAGACAGGGAACTCTGGAAACACCATATATTTT.

The V and J genes are TRBV6-1 and TRBJ2-2; D ambiguous. Germline V gene data show CDR1 as MNHNS and CDR2 as SASEGT. This CDR3 has 14 amino acids. Deletions cut 0 bases from V and 9 bases from J, with 11 bases between. CDR3 coding DNA: TGTGCCAGCAGTGAAGCATCGCCCGACCGGGAGCTGTTTTTT. Amino acid sequence: CASSEASPDRELFF.